A selection of T cell receptor beta chains follows, all from one sample in a study of T cell clones after liver transplantation. Only in-frame clones appear in the TCRdb table, and some are missing; sequencing was by immunoSEQ multiplex PCR. The table records 45,000 to 60,000 clones, around 70% of them present only once. Specimen: CD4+ T cells from blood, collected at the approximately 16-month timepoint. These receptors were obtained from a human patient who received a liver transplant. Some T cells may arise from the graft donor. Each CDR3 is given with its conserved first and last residue. D genes are given only for firm matches. Size tells how often a clone was seen (once, few, many) or the class of an expanded clone, and some rows leave it out.

DNA | CDR3 | size | J | V | D | length
TGTGCCAGTAGTCCTCAGAGCAGGTCATACGAGCAGTACTTC | CASSPQSRSYEQYF | NA | TRBJ2-7 | TRBV19 | NA | 14
TGTGCCAGCTCACCGGAGGGCGTTAGTACTGAAGCTTTCTTT | CASSPEGVSTEAFF | NA | TRBJ1-1 | TRBV18 | NA | 14
TGTGCCAGCAGCGCGCGGGAGCTCGGTGAGCAGTTCTTC | CASSARELGEQFF | NA | TRBJ2-1 | TRBV7-9 | TRBD2 | 13
TGTGCCAGCAGCTTTACCGGGAGGGACGAGCAGTACTTC | CASSFTGRDEQYF | NA | TRBJ2-7 | TRBV5-6 | TRBD2 | 13
TGCGCCAGCAGCTTGGGGGAAAGCTCCTACGAGCAGTACTTC | CASSLGESSYEQYF | NA | TRBJ2-7 | TRBV5-1 | NA | 14
TGTGCCAGCAGCTTAGCGCGAGGACAGGGCGGCGGCGGGGAGCTGTTTTTT | CASSLARGQGGGGELFF | NA | TRBJ2-2 | TRBV7-2 | TRBD1 | 17
TGTGCCAGCAGACGAATGGACAGGAGGACAGATACGCAGTATTTT | CASRRMDRRTDTQYF | NA | TRBJ2-3 | TRBV5-6 | TRBD1 | 15
TGTGCCAGCAGTCACGGTGGCTATAGCAATCAGCCCCAGCATTTT | CASSHGGYSNQPQHF | NA | TRBJ1-5 | TRBV5-6 | NA | 15
TGTGCCAGCTCACCACTAGGGACGTCTGAGCAGTTCTTC | CASSPLGTSEQFF | NA | TRBJ2-1 | TRBV18 | NA | 13
TGTGCCAGCAGCCGCAAGCTAGCGGGGGGCTACGAGCAGTACTTC | CASSRKLAGGYEQYF | NA | TRBJ2-7 | TRBV11-2 | TRBD2 | 15
TGTGCCAGCAGCCGGGCTTTTAATGAAAAACTGTTTTTT | CASSRAFNEKLFF | NA | TRBJ1-4 | TRBV14 | NA | 13
TGTGCCAGCAGTGGACTAGCGGTTAGTGCAGATACGCAGTATTTT | CASSGLAVSADTQYF | NA | TRBJ2-3 | TRBV2 | TRBD2 | 15
TGTGCCAGCAGGCCAACAGGGCCCAAATCCTACGAGCAGTACTTC | CASRPTGPKSYEQYF | NA | TRBJ2-7 | TRBV28 | NA | 15
TGTGCCAGCAGCTTGGGTACCCCTAACACGGATACGCAGTATTTT | CASSLGTPNTDTQYF | once | TRBJ2-3 | TRBV5-4 | NA | 15
TGCAGTCCGGGACAGGGTAACGAGCAGTACTTC | CSPGQGNEQYF | NA | TRBJ2-7 | TRBV20-1 | TRBD1 | 11
TGCAGCGTTGAGCAGAGCTATGGCTACACCTTC | CSVEQSYGYTF | NA | TRBJ1-2 | TRBV29-1 | NA | 11
TGTGCCAGCAGCCCGGGACTAGCGGGAGGCCAAGAGACCCAGTACTTC | CASSPGLAGGQETQYF | NA | TRBJ2-5 | TRBV2 | TRBD2 | 16
TGTGCCAGTAGTATTCAGCAGTTCGGGTTAAATGGGGCCAACGTCCTGACTTTC | CASSIQQFGLNGANVLTF | NA | TRBJ2-6 | TRBV19 | NA | 18
TGTGCCAGCAGCTTGTCTCAGACAGGGACCGGGGAGCTGTTTTTT | CASSLSQTGTGELFF | NA | TRBJ2-2 | TRBV5-6 | TRBD1 | 15
TGTGCCAGTAGTGGGGGGCGCGCTGACTATTCACCCCTCCACTTT | CASSGGRADYSPLHF | NA | TRBJ1-6 | TRBV19 | NA | 15